This TCR beta chain derives from a study of CD8 T cells in Susac syndrome. The count of this clonotype is one. Its antigen is currently unknown. Germline V gives CDR1 ENHRY, CDR2 SYGVKD. The V end was cut by 2 bases, the J end by 5 bases, with 9 bases between. CDR3 length: 13 amino acids. Reverse transcription of roughly 0.45 to 1 ug RNA was carried out with random hexamers. Amplification of TCR beta CDR3 used immunoSEQ multiplex PCR across 54 Vbeta and 13 Jbeta. Each CDR3 protein gets one entry after TCRdb re-called the immunoSEQ multiplex PCR reads with MiXCR. The sample consists of roughly 180,000 distinct CDR3 sequences, about 94% of them appearing once. Regarding the study as a whole: In its TCR sequencing and HLA analysis, the study acknowledged that the number of individuals was relatively small.

This sequence joins TRBV10-3 and TRBJ1-1; D is undetermined. Source material: CD4+ T cells from PBMCs. The TCR was taken from a human donor with multiple sclerosis. CDR3 loop: CAISESQRTEAFF. The DNA for the CDR3 is TGTGCCATCAGTGAGAGTCAGCGGACTGAAGCTTTCTTT.